Sequencing of this TCR beta chain was carried out in a study of shared clonotypes between healthy human individuals. Here immunoSEQ multiplex PCR was the method, and the copy in TCRdb shows in-frame clones only, minus some. The profile shows over a million clones, around 78% of them singletons. Trimming stripped 6 bases from V and 5 bases from J, with 11 bases between. Germline lookup yields CDR1 KGHSH and CDR2 LQKENI. CDR3 length: 13 amino acids. Memory CD4+ cells were the fraction left after CD45RA+ naive selection. Study-level findings and limits: Clonotypes not shared had lower generation probabilities than those common to all four donors. Only blood was sampled, and tissue TCR repertoires likely differ from blood ones. Naive CD4 clonotype sharing across several donors was around 5.5%.

As concerns this clone: The antigen is unknown.

The chain has TRBV18 and TRBJ1-5; unclear D gene. Sequencing was carried out using memory CD4+ T cells from PBMCs. The subset denotes: CD45RA-negative fraction. The TCR comes from a young man in good health. Some clones in this sample may be carry-over from other donors' samples. CDR3 coding DNA: TGTGCCAGCTCGGCCGGCGGACATCAGCCCCAGCATTTT. As protein: CASSAGGHQPQHF.